These 10 T cell receptor beta chains originate from one sample sequenced in a study of response to subunit inactivated influenza vaccine. MiXCR was run by TCRdb on the RT-PCR reads, yielding one entry per CDR3 protein. The table records 180,000 or so distinct CDR3 sequences, 9.5% to 15% of them present only once. The same data also went into a second study, on T cells expressing NK-cell markers. From that paper: Researchers built TCR beta cDNA using 5'RACE template switching with UMIs.

The sample in question was CD8+ T cells sorted from PBMCs, obtained about 12 days after vaccination. The receptor source for this set is a man aged 45 to 65 who received an inactivated influenza vaccine.

The rearrangement links TRBV7-2 to TRBJ2-5; 7 bases agree with TRBD2. Germline V gives CDR1 SGHTA, CDR2 FQGNSA. Trimming cost V 5 bases and J 1 base; bases outside gene matches: 13. This CDR3 is 17 amino acids long. The CDR3 here is CASSRGVGLAGQETQYF. The CDR3 DNA is TGTGCCAGCAGCCGGGGGGTTGGGTTGGCCGGCCAAGAGACCCAGTACTTC.

This clonotype was recorded a few times. V gene TRBV5-4 combines with J gene TRBJ2-7, with 12 nucleotides matching TRBD2. The germline V gene has CDR1 SGHNT and CDR2 YYREEE (reference sequence). Trimming took 7 bases from V and 1 from J; bases not matched to a gene: 6. The CDR3 consists of 15 residues. In DNA, the CDR3 is TGTGCCAGCGGAAAGGGACTAGCGGGTTCCTACGAGCAGTACTTC. It encodes CASGKGLAGSYEQYF.

This clonotype turned up a few times. This sequence joins TRBV28 and TRBJ2-2; D is perhaps TRBD1 or TRBD2 (5 bases each). The CDR3 extends over 15 amino acids. V lost 1 base and J 4 bases, leaving 10 bases between the germline ends. CDR1 and CDR2 from the germline V gene are MDHEN and SYDVKM. This chain's CDR3 is CASSLSPGPTGELFF. The CDR3 nucleotides read TGTGCCAGCAGTTTATCCCCGGGGCCCACCGGGGAGCTGTTTTTT.

This clonotype was observed at least ten times. The rearrangement links TRBV11-2 to TRBJ2-7, with a weak D call TRBD1 (6 bases). From germline, CDR1 is SGHAT and CDR2 FQNNGV. The V end was cut by 5 bases, the J end by 3 bases, with 20 bases between. The CDR3 extends over 16 amino acids. CDR3: CASSMHRDTNFYEQYF. For the CDR3, the DNA is TGTGCCAGCAGCATGCACCGGGACACTAATTTCTACGAGCAGTACTTC.

This clonotype has ten or more counts. The CDR3 is CASSPAGASYEQYF. The CDR3 DNA reads as TGTGCCAGCAGCCCAGCGGGAGCCTCCTACGAGCAGTACTTC. The chain uses TRBV28 and TRBJ2-7; 8 positions match TRBD2. The J segment lost 0 bases and the V segment lost 6 bases, leaving 4 bases of the junction unmatched. The CDR3 has 14 residues. Germline V gene lookup returns CDR1 MDHEN and CDR2 SYDVKM.

The rearrangement joins TRBV29-1 to TRBJ2-5, with D unresolved. Germline V gene sequence: CDR1 SQVTM, CDR2 ANQGSEA. Trimming took 3 bases from V and 0 from J, leaving 11 bases between them. CDR3 size: 14 residues. CDR3 nucleotides: TGCAGCGTTGATGGCAGTGTAGACCAAGAGACCCAGTACTTC. Translated, it gives CSVDGSVDQETQYF. Together with reference TRBV29-1 and TRBJ2-5, the CDR3 gives the full variable domain: SAVISQKPSRDICQRGTSLTIQCQVDSQVTMMFWYRQQPGQSLTLIATANQGSEATYESGFVIDKFPISRPNLTFSTLTVSNMSPEDSSIYLCSVDGSVDQETQYFGPGTRLLVL.

This chain connects TRBV6-2 or TRBV6-3 to TRBJ2-7, with TRBD1 identical over 7 bases. The germline V gene encodes CDR1 MNHEY and CDR2 SVGEGT. This CDR3 comprises 16 residues. The trim removed 6 bases at V and 0 bases at J, leaving 11 bases unmatched. CDR3 DNA sequence: TGTGCCAGCAGCCCCATGGGACAGTTTCTCTCCTACGAGCAGTACTTC. Translated, it gives CASSPMGQFLSYEQYF.

This clonotype was recorded a few times. The V and J genes are TRBV20-1 and TRBJ2-1; 11 bases line up with TRBD2. The V gene's germline CDR1 is DFQATT and CDR2 SNEGSKA (reference sequence). The V segment lost 6 bases and the J segment 0 bases; nucleotides outside the gene matches: 13. The CDR3 contains 18 residues. CDR3 sequence reads: CSATSGGPRMSSYNEQFF. Here the CDR3 DNA reads TGCAGTGCCACTAGCGGGGGCCCCAGGATGAGCTCCTACAATGAGCAGTTCTTC.

This clonotype occurred a few times. The chain uses TRBV29-1 and TRBJ2-7; 14 bases agree with TRBD2. This CDR3 spans 14 amino acids. The trim removed 4 bases at V and 3 bases at J, leaving 2 bases unmatched. Germline lookup yields CDR1 SQVTM and CDR2 ANQGSEA. CDR3 bases: TGCAGCGTTGTTGGGACTAGCGGGAGCTACGAGCAGTACTTC. This translates into CSVVGTSGSYEQYF.

The sample holds many counts of this clonotype. The chain is built from TRBV13 and TRBJ2-7; TRBD2 matches at 10 bases. The germline V gene encodes CDR1 PRHDT and CDR2 FYEKMQ (reference sequence). V trimming: 5 bases; J trimming: 3 bases; junction bases outside the gene matches: 16. The CDR3 length is 18 residues. CDR3 bases: TGTGCCAGCAGCACGAGGGCTAGCGGGGGAGCGGAGAGCTACGAGCAGTACTTC. Its protein is CASSTRASGGAESYEQYF.